This TCR beta chain appears in the sequencing data of a study of CD8 T cells in Susac syndrome. Study as a whole: Intravenous immunoglobulin alone or corticosteroids were being given to patients with Susac syndrome at blood draw, unless they were therapy-naive.

Peripheral blood CD8+ and CD4+ T cells were profiled by TCR beta sequencing. Bulk CD8+ and CD4+ cells came from magnetic negative isolation; CD8+ TEMRA by FACS. Reverse transcription of about 0.45 to 1 ug RNA was performed with random hexamers. Amplification of TCR beta CDR3 was carried out by immunoSEQ multiplex PCR, which covered 54 Vbeta and 13 Jbeta segments. TCRdb re-derived calls from the immunoSEQ multiplex PCR reads in MiXCR, one entry per CDR3 protein. The sample consists of over 150,000 distinct CDR3 sequences, approximately 95% of them appearing once. The source of this sequence is a human donor with Susac syndrome. The sample was CD4+ T cells from PBMCs.

The CDR3, as DNA: TGTGCCAGCAGCTTCCCCCGACTAGCGGGGCCCAATGAGCAGTTCTTC. Translation: CASSFPRLAGPNEQFF. The rearrangement uses TRBV6-2 or TRBV6-3 and TRBJ2-1; 11 nucleotides line up with TRBD2. CDR1 is MNHEY and CDR2 is SVGEGT in the germline V gene. V lost 6 bases and J lost 6; bases outside the gene matches: 10. The length of the CDR3 is 16 residues.